The text below deals with one T cell receptor beta chain. V was pared by 4 bases and J by 5 bases, with 12 bases between. The CDR3 is 14 residues long. The germline V gene encodes CDR1 MGHDK and CDR2 SYGVNS. Enrolled during active infection, Seattle patients were then followed longitudinally. In the source study's methods: Amplified reference gene primers provided the basis for estimating nucleated cell counts. Assay used: immunoSEQ multiplex PCR; TCRdb lists only in-frame clones, some missing. V and J calls and clone size are as listed in that table; D and trimming were resolved from the DNA. The sample has approximately 100,000 clones; 80% to 90% are singletons. This sample stems from a study of blood T cell repertoires in COVID-19. Study details: Spain, Italy and the United States supplied samples that represented acute and convalescent COVID-19.

Sequencing input: peripheral blood. The chain joins TRBV25-1 to TRBJ1-5; D may be TRBD1 (6 bases). This clonotype was sampled from a human donor with COVID-19, enrolled during active disease. The donor label of this sample is uncertain. The DNA of the CDR3 is TGTGCCAGCAGTGGGGCGGACAGTTATCAGCCCCAGCATTTT. Translated: CASSGADSYQPQHF.